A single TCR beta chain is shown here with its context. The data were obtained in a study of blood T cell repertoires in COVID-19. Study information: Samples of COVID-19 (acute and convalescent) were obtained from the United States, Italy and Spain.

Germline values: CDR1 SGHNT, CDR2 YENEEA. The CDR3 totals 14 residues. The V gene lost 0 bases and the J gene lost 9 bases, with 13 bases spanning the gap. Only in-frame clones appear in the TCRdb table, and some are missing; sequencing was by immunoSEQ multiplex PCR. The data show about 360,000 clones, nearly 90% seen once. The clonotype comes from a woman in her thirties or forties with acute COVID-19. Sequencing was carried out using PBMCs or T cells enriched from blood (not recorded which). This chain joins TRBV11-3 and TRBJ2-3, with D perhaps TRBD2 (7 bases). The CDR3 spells CASSLDGGPGTQYF. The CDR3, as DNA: TGTGCCAGCAGCTTAGACGGGGGGCCAGGGACGCAGTATTTT.